This T cell receptor beta chain was identified during a study of identical twins (dated by TCRdb to 2015 to 2016). About the full investigation: To test whether fetal clonotypes persist, this study deep-sequenced TCR alpha and beta repertoires from monozygotic twins, from unrelated adults of various ages, and from cord blood. To rule out contamination, the twin experiments were replicated at different times with different library preparation protocols. Beyond this particular receptor, the publication reports: Conclusions relied on cross-sectional statistical analysis, since the same donors could not be followed over many years. Invariant T cells such as MAIT and iNKT could partly confound zero-insertion analyses, though diverse VJ usage argued against this for most clonotypes. In monozygotic twins, out-of-frame TCR alpha sharing was systematically underestimated by recombination models, although the models agreed with sharing between unrelated individuals. Fewer insertions were carried by abundant cord blood beta clonotypes, a similar but weaker trend appeared in young adult naive repertoires, and no such trend appeared in memory repertoires. In beta out-of-frame sequences, excess twin sharing was weaker, because having fewer shared sequences lowered the signal-to-noise ratio. Out-of-frame TCR alpha sequences shared between twins showed an excess of low generation-probability sequences compared with coincidental sharing between unrelated individuals.

Only healthy Caucasian donors were included. The twin cohort comprised three pairs of female monozygotic twins, all aged roughly 18 to 30 years. Peripheral blood mononuclear cells were used as the source from which RNA for TCR libraries was isolated. The library was made by 5' RACE. Sequenced using an Illumina HiSeq 2000. Template switching added a universal primer binding site, and the final cDNA carried a unique molecular identifier that allowed TCR cDNA molecules to be counted accurately. Specific primers in the conserved constant-segment region were used to synthesize first-strand cDNA for TCR alpha and beta chains. To control for contamination, every cDNA library carried two barcodes: a SMART-Mk sample barcode plus Illumina barcodes. TruSeq adapter sequences along with Illumina sample barcodes were introduced in two successive PCR steps. The TCR alpha and beta cDNA libraries were sequenced on the Illumina HiSeq platform using custom primers. Concerning the study's data processing: Unique molecular identifiers were extracted from raw reads with MiGEC, and CDR3 positions were determined with MiXCR. Recombination models were inferred per individual with the repgenHMM and IGoR tools using an EM algorithm. Shared clonotypes were analyzed with the tcR package in R, and sharing was normalized by the product of cloneset sizes. Out-of-frame nonproductive sequences were analyzed to study raw recombination free of thymic and clonal selection effects. TCRdb reworked the public reads: Q25 trimming with fastp, MiXCR clone assembly, productive beta chains retained. Rows matching on CDR3 protein sequence are summarized as one entry with the most common DNA and genes. TCRdb's processing, not the authors' own work, is the source of the V and J calls. The sample contains 500,000 to 700,000 distinct CDR3 sequences, about 7.1% of them found a single time. The ten largest account for 1.6% of the sample.

CDR1 LGHDT and CDR2 YNNKEL were looked up in the germline V gene (reference sequence). The CDR3 starts with the cysteine, ends with the phenylalanine, and has 12 residues. CDR3 DNA is the only sequence kept; it has 36 bases, read in frame from the first base. A distance of 6 bases separates the germline ends of V and J, which lose 5 bases and 3 bases respectively. This clonotype was recorded many times. It lacks a known antigen. No per-base quality is available; no much larger clone lies one base away. These data also formed part of another study, on yellow fever vaccine responses in identical twins. The second study, in turn, reports: The T cell response to vaccination in identical twins was reported by the authors to appear partly convergent and partly personalized. In the study, vaccine-responding T cell clones were precisely tracked in identical twins.

Input material: PBMCs. This sequence originates from a woman between 18 and 29 years old in good health. The sequence is built from TRBV3-1 and TRBJ2-3, with no confidently assigned D gene. Read as DNA, the sequence is TGTGCCAGCAGCTACGGGACAGATACGCAGTATTTT. It translates as CASSYGTDTQYF.